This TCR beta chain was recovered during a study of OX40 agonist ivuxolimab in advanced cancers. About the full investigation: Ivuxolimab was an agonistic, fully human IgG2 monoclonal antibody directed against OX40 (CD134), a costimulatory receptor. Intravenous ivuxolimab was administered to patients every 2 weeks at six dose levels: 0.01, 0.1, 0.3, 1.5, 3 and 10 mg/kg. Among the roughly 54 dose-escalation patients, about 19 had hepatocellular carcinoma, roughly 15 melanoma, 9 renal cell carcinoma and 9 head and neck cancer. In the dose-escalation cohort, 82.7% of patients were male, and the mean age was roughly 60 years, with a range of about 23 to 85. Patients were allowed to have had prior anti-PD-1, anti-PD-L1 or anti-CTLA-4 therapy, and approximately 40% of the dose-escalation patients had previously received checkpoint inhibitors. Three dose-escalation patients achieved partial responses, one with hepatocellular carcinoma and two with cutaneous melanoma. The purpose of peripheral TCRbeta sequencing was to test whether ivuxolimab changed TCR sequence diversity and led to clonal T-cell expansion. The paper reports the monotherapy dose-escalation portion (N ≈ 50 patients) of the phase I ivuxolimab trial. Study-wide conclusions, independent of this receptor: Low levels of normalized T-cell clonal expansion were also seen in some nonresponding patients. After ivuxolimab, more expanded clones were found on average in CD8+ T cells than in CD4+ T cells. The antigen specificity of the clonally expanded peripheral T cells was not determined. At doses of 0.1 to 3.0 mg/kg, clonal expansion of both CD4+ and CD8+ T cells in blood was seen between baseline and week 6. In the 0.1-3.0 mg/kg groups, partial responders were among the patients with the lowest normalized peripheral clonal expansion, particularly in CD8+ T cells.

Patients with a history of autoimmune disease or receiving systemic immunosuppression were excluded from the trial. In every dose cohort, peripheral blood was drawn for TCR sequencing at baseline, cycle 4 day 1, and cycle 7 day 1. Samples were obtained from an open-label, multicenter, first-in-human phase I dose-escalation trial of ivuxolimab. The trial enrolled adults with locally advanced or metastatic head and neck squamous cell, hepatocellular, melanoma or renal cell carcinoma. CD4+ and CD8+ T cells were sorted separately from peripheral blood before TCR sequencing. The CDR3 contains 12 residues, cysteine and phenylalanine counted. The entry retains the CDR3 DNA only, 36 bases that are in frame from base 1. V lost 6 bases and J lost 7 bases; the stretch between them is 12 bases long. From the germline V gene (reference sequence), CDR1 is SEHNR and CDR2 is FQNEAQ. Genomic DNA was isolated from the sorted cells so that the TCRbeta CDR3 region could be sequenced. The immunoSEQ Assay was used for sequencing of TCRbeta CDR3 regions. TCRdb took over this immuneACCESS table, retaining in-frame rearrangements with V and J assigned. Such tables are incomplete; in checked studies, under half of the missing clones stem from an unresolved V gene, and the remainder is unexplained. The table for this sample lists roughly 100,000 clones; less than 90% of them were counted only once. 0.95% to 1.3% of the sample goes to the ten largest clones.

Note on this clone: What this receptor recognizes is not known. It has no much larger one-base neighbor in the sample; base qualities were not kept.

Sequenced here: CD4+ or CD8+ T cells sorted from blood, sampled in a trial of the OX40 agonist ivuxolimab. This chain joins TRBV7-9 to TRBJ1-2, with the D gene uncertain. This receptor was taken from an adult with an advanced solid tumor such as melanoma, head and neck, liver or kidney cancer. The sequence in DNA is TGTGCCAGCAGACGCGGACCGGGTGGCTACACCTTC. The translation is CASRRGPGGYTF.